Each of the 13 T cell receptor beta chains below was sequenced from the same sample in a study of breast tumors, draining lymph nodes, adjacent tissues. TCRdb reanalysed the multiplex PCR reads using MiXCR and keeps one entry per CDR3 protein. The table lists about 230,000 distinct CDR3 sequences, about 30% of them singletons. Breast cancer patients provided tissue from their axillary draining lymph nodes. The sequenced sample consisted of axillary lymph node tissue. The receptors originated from a female donor with breast cancer. Some clones in this sample may be carry-over from other donors' samples.

This clonotype was seen many times. The J gene is TRBJ2-3, the V gene TRBV6-6, with a tentative D call TRBD2 (5 bases). The CDR3 has 13 amino acids. The germline V and J ends were trimmed by 5 bases and 6 bases, with 12 bases remaining between them. The germline V gene encodes CDR1 MNHNY and CDR2 SVGAGI (reference sequence). The CDR3 DNA sequence: TGTGCCAGCAGTACTGAGGAGGCGGATACGCAGTATTTT. Its protein product is CASSTEEADTQYF.

Only a few counts were recorded for this clonotype. One end of the junction fails to match germline, which may point to a read error. V gene TRBV5-1 combines with J gene TRBJ2-1, with 12 bases matching TRBD2. Germline CDR1 SGHRS, CDR2 YFSETQ. This CDR3 has 15 residues. As DNA, the CDR3 is TGCGCCGGCAGCTTGGTGGGACTAGCGGGCAATGAGCAGTTCTTC. It translates to CAGSLVGLAGNEQFF.

This clonotype was detected many times. The genes are TRBV20-1 and TRBJ2-1; D might be TRBD2 (5 bases). From germline, CDR1 is DFQATT and CDR2 SNEGSKA (reference sequence). The CDR3 covers 12 residues. V lost 0 bases to trimming and J lost 8 bases, with 8 bases between them. The CDR3 loop reads CSARDAGDEQFF. The CDR3 DNA sequence: TGCAGTGCTAGAGATGCGGGCGATGAGCAGTTCTTC.

The chain couples TRBV20-1 to TRBJ2-2; D possibly corresponds to TRBD1 (6 bases). The CDR3 runs 15 residues. Germline-derived CDR1 and CDR2 are DFQATT and SNEGSKA (reference sequence). The CDR3 DNA follows: TGCAGCGTTAGAGAGGGACACAAGAACACCGGGGAGCTGTTTTTT. As protein: CSVREGHKNTGELFF.

This clonotype occurred many times. CDR3 region: CASSIFLAGEGEQYF. CDR3 DNA: TGTGCCAGTAGTATCTTTCTAGCGGGAGAGGGCGAGCAGTACTTC. The genes are TRBV19 and TRBJ2-7; 10 nucleotides agree with TRBD2. Germline V gene data show CDR1 as LNHDA and CDR2 as SQIVND (reference sequence). The J segment lost 6 bases and the V segment lost 3 bases, leaving 8 bases of the junction unmatched. The CDR3 consists of 15 residues.

Details on this clonotype: The germline gene is not matched at one end of the junction; a read error may be the cause. The V and J genes are TRBV6-2 or TRBV6-3 and TRBJ1-4; D possibly corresponds to TRBD1 (5 bases). The CDR3 consists of 15 residues. Germline V gene sequence: CDR1 MNHEY, CDR2 SVGEGT. The CDR3 loop reads CASSHSWGSGEKLFF. The CDR3 coding sequence is TGTGCCAGCAGTCACTCGTGGGGCTCTGGTGAAAAACTGTTTTTT.

A few counts support this clonotype. A read error may explain this, as a much larger clone is one base away. This chain links TRBV18 with TRBJ2-7; 7 nucleotides align to TRBD2. The CDR3 has 13 amino acids. CDR1 is KGHSH, CDR2 LQKENI, per germline. The CDR3 here is CASPPGREGEQYF. The CDR3 DNA sequence: TGTGCCAGCCCACCAGGCAGGGAGGGCGAGCAGTACTTC.

This clonotype was detected many times. The J gene is TRBJ2-7, the V gene TRBV18, with 11 nucleotides matching TRBD1. With V trimmed by 3 bases and J by 7 bases, 2 bases remained unmatched. CDR3 length: 13 residues. Germline CDR1 KGHSH, CDR2 LQKENI. CDR3: CASSPRDRGEQYF. The CDR3 DNA is TGTGCCAGCTCACCCCGGGACAGGGGGGAGCAGTACTTC.

This clonotype was counted at least ten times. The genes are TRBV3-1 and TRBJ2-7; 7 bases line up with TRBD2. The CDR3 is made up of 12 amino acids. Germline-derived CDR1 and CDR2 are LGHDT and YNNKEL (reference sequence). The junction had 0 bases not matched to a gene; V was cut back by 1 base and J by 6 bases. The CDR3 DNA is TGTGCCAGCAGCCAAGGGACTAGCGAGCAGTACTTC. It translates to CASSQGTSEQYF.

This clonotype was observed many times. The V call is TRBV19, the J call TRBJ1-5, with D unclear. Trimming pared 0 bases from V and 4 bases from J, leaving 10 bases between. This CDR3 is built from 15 residues. Per the germline V gene, CDR1 is LNHDA and CDR2 is SQIVND (reference sequence). The CDR3 loop reads CASSIDLGRNQPQHF. DNA of the CDR3: TGTGCCAGTAGTATAGATCTCGGGAGGAATCAGCCCCAGCATTTT.

The table lists this clonotype with many counts. A read error may explain this, as a much larger clone is one base away. The chain has TRBV5-8 and TRBJ1-2; no firm D call. From germline, CDR1 is SGHTS and CDR2 YDEGEE. CDR3 length: 13 residues. V lost 2 bases, J lost 9 bases, and 14 bases lay in between. The chain's CDR3 is CASSFPKRRSYTF. DNA for the CDR3: TGTGCCAGCAGCTTCCCAAAGCGGCGCAGCTACACCTTC.

On this clonotype itself: This clone may be a read error of a much larger clone one base away. The genes are TRBV5-5 and TRBJ2-2; a possible D gene is TRBD1 (5 bases). The CDR3 covers 15 residues. The V end was cut by 2 bases, the J end by 2 bases, with 10 bases between. Germline CDR1 is SGHKS and CDR2 is YYEKEE (reference sequence). The CDR3 bases are TGTGCCAGCAGCTTCGGACATCCAAACACCGGGGAGCTGTTTTTT. Translation gives CASSFGHPNTGELFF.

This clonotype was seen ten or more times. This chain uses TRBV10-2 with TRBJ2-2; D gene unclear. V lost 2 bases and J lost 6, with 1 base in between. Germline lookup yields CDR1 WSHSY and CDR2 SAAADI. The CDR3 spans 11 residues. Here the CDR3 DNA reads TGCGCCAGCAGTGAGGCCGGGGAGCTGTTTTTT. Protein sequence: CASSEAGELFF.